There are many counts of the clone carrying this T cell receptor beta chain. Per the original data handling: Counts of nucleated cells, estimated from reference gene primer amplification, were obtained. Libraries were prepared by immunoSEQ multiplex PCR; TCRdb keeps only in-frame clonotypes and omits some of them. The V and J calls and clone size are taken from that table; D and trimming were inferred from the DNA. The sample records around 320,000 clones, over 85% being singletons. The record originates from a study of blood T cell repertoires in COVID-19. J was trimmed by 6 bases and V by 3 bases; bases with no gene match: 2. Germline values: CDR1 MNHEY, CDR2 SMNVEV (reference sequence). The CDR3 contains 13 residues. Cohort allocation depended upon clinical history that participants reported.

The chain has TRBV27 and TRBJ1-2, with 9 bases lining up with TRBD1. The sequencing sample was made of PBMCs or T cells enriched from blood (not recorded which). The source is a woman between 45 and 60 years old who had been exposed to COVID-19. CDR3 amino acids: CASSLGQGDGYTF. The CDR3 coding sequence is TGTGCCAGCAGTTTGGGACAGGGAGATGGCTACACCTTC.